This TCR beta chain was identified during a study of shared clonotypes between healthy human individuals. Across the study: Donors consisted of a couple of women and a few men between 18 and 49.

The junction had 6 bases not matched to a gene; V was cut back by 4 bases and J by 2 bases. CDR1 SGHRS and CDR2 YFSETQ come from the germline V gene. This CDR3 has 15 residues. Produced via immunoSEQ multiplex PCR; TCRdb's table is partial and in-frame only. This table has roughly 2.5 million clones, roughly 92% appearing once. On this clone: Other DNA variants within this sample encode the same CDR3.

The chain uses TRBV5-1 and TRBJ2-7; TRBD1 aligns across 10 bases. Specimen: naive CD4+ T cells sorted from blood. As to subset: CD45RA+ positively selected. The receptor's source is a man aged 18 to 30 in good health. Here the CDR3 DNA reads TGCGCCAGCAGCACTCGACAGGGGGCCCCCTACGAGCAGTACTTC. Protein: CASSTRQGAPYEQYF.